These 26 T cell receptor beta chains originate from one sample sequenced in a study of cytomegalovirus exposure and HLA in healthy donors. The PCR employed 60 Vbeta primers together with 13 Jbeta primers. Sequenced by immunoSEQ multiplex PCR; TCRdb stores in-frame clones only, minus some. The sample records 110,000 to 150,000 clones, 80% to 90% being singletons. The source material was PBMCs. The receptors stem from a woman between 40 and 55 years old in good health and CMV-seropositive.

The chain joins TRBV5-1 to TRBJ2-3, with TRBD2 identical over 7 bases. This CDR3 has 15 residues. Germline V gene lookup returns CDR1 SGHRS and CDR2 YFSETQ. V gave up 1 base and J gave up 3 bases; unmatched junction bases: 5. The CDR3 coding sequence is TGCGCCAGCAGCTTGAGGGAGGGCCGGACAGATACGCAGTATTTT. It specifies CASSLREGRTDTQYF.

The chain recombines TRBV27 with TRBJ2-3; 8 positions match TRBD2. Germline trimming cut 1 base from V and 1 base from J; bases unmatched to any gene: 7. The germline V gene encodes CDR1 MNHEY and CDR2 SMNVEV (reference sequence). CDR3 length: 17 amino acids. CDR3 in amino acids: CASSLWGVTSGTDTQYF. As DNA, the CDR3 is TGTGCCAGCAGTTTATGGGGGGTGACTAGCGGCACAGATACGCAGTATTTT.

The chain carries TRBV15 and TRBJ2-4, with D perhaps TRBD1 (5 bases). Trimming cost V 1 base and J 5 bases, with 18 bases left between them. This CDR3 contains 17 residues. Germline CDR1 and CDR2: LNHNV and YYDKDF (reference sequence). In DNA, the CDR3 is TGTGCCACCAGCAGAGGGCCAGCCCAGGGAAGGCAAAACATTCAGTACTTC. Protein sequence: CATSRGPAQGRQNIQYF.

To note about this clone: At one end, the junction sequence differs from germline, possibly due to a read error. This chain connects TRBV7-2 to TRBJ2-5, with D possibly matching TRBD2 (6 bases). Germline-derived CDR1 and CDR2 are SGHTA and FQGNSA. The CDR3 has 17 amino acids. In DNA, the CDR3 is TGTGCCAGCAGCTTAGCCCTCTCGAGCGGGCCCCAAGGGACCCAGTACTTC. Translated, it gives CASSLALSSGPQGTQYF.

This clone was detected only a few times. The CDR3 DNA reads as TGTGCCAGCAGCCTAGGGACAGGGGGCAGAACCTACGAGCAGTACTTC. Protein: CASSLGTGGRTYEQYF. The chain uses TRBV11-2 and TRBJ2-7; 12 bases line up with TRBD1. Germline V gives CDR1 SGHAT, CDR2 FQNNGV. This CDR3 region has 16 residues. The V segment lost 5 bases and the J segment 2 bases; nucleotides outside the gene matches: 7.

This chain links TRBV6-1 with TRBJ1-1, with TRBD1 matching 8 bases. This CDR3 has 14 residues. CDR1 is MNHNS, CDR2 SASEGT, per germline. The J segment lost 4 bases and the V segment lost 6 bases, leaving 7 bases of the junction unmatched. CDR3 sequence: CASRKDRVVTEAFF. In DNA, the CDR3 is TGTGCCAGCAGGAAGGACAGGGTGGTCACTGAAGCTTTCTTT.

This chain links TRBV27 with TRBJ2-5, with 7 bases that match TRBD2. The CDR3 sequence is 18 residues long. Germline V gene lookup returns CDR1 MNHEY and CDR2 SMNVEV (reference sequence). Trimming took 6 bases from V and 5 from J; bases not matched to a gene: 21. The chain's CDR3 is CASSPVEASALGGETQYF. In nucleotides, the CDR3 is TGTGCCAGCAGCCCCGTGGAGGCTAGCGCTTTGGGAGGGGAGACCCAGTACTTC.

The chain couples TRBV7-2 to TRBJ1-2; D is uncertain. The germline V and J ends were trimmed by 0 bases and 8 bases, with 10 bases remaining between them. The CDR3 is made up of 13 amino acids. The germline V gene encodes CDR1 SGHTA and CDR2 FQGNSA. This CDR3 reads CASSLAGSRGYTF. CDR3 nucleotide sequence: TGTGCCAGCAGCTTAGCGGGGAGTCGCGGCTACACCTTC. Drawing the rest from reference TRBV7-2 and TRBJ1-2, the complete variable domain is GAGVSQSPSNKVTEKGKDVELRCDPISGHTALYWYRQSLGQGLEFLIYFQGNSAPDKSGLPSDRFSAERTGGSVSTLTIQRTQQEDSAVYLCASSLAGSRGYTFGSGTRLTVV.

A note on this clone: One end of the junction varies from germline; a read error may be responsible. V gene TRBV7-9 combines with J gene TRBJ1-1, with D hard to call. Germline assignment: CDR1 SEHNR and CDR2 FQNEAQ (reference sequence). The CDR3 runs to 14 residues. CDR3 residues: CSSSLFSQNTEAFF. For the CDR3, the DNA is TGTTCCAGCAGCTTATTTTCCCAGAACACTGAAGCTTTCTTT.

This chain joins TRBV19 and TRBJ2-1; TRBD2 agrees at 10 bases. The trim removed 4 bases at V and 4 bases at J, leaving 7 bases unmatched. Germline assignment: CDR1 LNHDA and CDR2 SQIVND (reference sequence). CDR3 length: 16 amino acids. The CDR3: CASSKGSSGSYNEQFF. The CDR3 DNA reads TGTGCCAGTAGTAAGGGGTCTAGCGGGAGTTACAATGAGCAGTTCTTC.

This clone has just a few counts. The V gene is TRBV6-1, the J gene TRBJ1-3; a possible D gene is TRBD1 (5 bases). Germline V gene lookup returns CDR1 MNHNS and CDR2 SASEGT. The CDR3 is 15 amino acids. Deletions cut 0 bases from V and 8 bases from J, with 14 bases between. CDR3: CASSEAAGMGYTIYF. CDR3 DNA: TGTGCCAGCAGTGAAGCGGCAGGGATGGGTTACACCATATATTTT.

This clone was seen once. DNA of the CDR3: TGTGCCAGCTCACCTAGTGACAGGGGTGGCTACACCTTC. This gives the protein CASSPSDRGGYTF. The V and J genes are TRBV18 and TRBJ1-2; 8 bases are shared with TRBD1. The germline gives CDR1 KGHSH, CDR2 LQKENI. This CDR3 is 13 amino acids long. V lost 3 bases and J lost 7; bases outside the gene matches: 4.

V is TRBV13 and J is TRBJ1-5; TRBD1 agrees at 7 bases. The CDR3 covers 15 residues. Germline V lookup: CDR1 PRHDT, CDR2 FYEKMQ (reference sequence). The trim removed 1 base at V and 4 bases at J, leaving 4 bases unmatched. CDR3 DNA sequence: TGTGCCAGCAGCTTAGCCGCAGGGGGTAATCAGCCCCAGCATTTT. Protein product: CASSLAAGGNQPQHF.

A few counts support this clone. The chain couples TRBV10-3 to TRBJ2-3; TRBD2 matches at 10 bases. CDR3 size: 16 residues. With 4 bases clipped from V and 0 bases from J, the junction kept 4 bases outside the gene matches. The germline V gene has CDR1 ENHRY and CDR2 SYGVKD. Written as DNA, the CDR3 is TGTGCCATCAGTGGGGAGACTAGCGGGAGCACAGATACGCAGTATTTT. Translated, it gives CAISGETSGSTDTQYF.

The CDR3 DNA follows: TGTGCCAGCAGTTTATCTGGGGGGAGTATCGACTACACCTTC. It translates to CASSLSGGSIDYTF. The chain uses TRBV27 and TRBJ1-2; tentative D call: TRBD1 (5 bases). Trimming took 0 bases from V and 10 from J, leaving 15 bases between them. The CDR3 contains 14 residues. Germline V gene sequence: CDR1 MNHEY, CDR2 SMNVEV (reference sequence).

This sequence joins TRBV5-1 and TRBJ1-2, with TRBD1 identical over 9 bases. The CDR3 totals 14 residues. Trimming removed 1 base from V and 6 bases from J; junction bases left unmatched: 4. CDR1 is SGHRS, CDR2 YFSETQ, per germline. This chain's CDR3 is CASSLSQGADGYTF. In DNA form, the CDR3 reads TGCGCCAGCAGCTTGTCACAGGGGGCAGATGGCTACACCTTC.

The chain has TRBV5-4 and TRBJ1-1; weak D call: TRBD1 (5 bases). CDR3 size: 15 residues. V dropped 0 bases and J dropped 0 bases, with 9 bases sitting between them. Per germline, CDR1 SGHNT and CDR2 YYREEE (reference sequence). The chain's CDR3 is CASSLAGGLNTEAFF. The CDR3, as DNA: TGTGCCAGCAGCTTGGCGGGGGGACTGAACACTGAAGCTTTCTTT.

V and J are TRBV11-2 and TRBJ2-7; 11 bases match TRBD2. CDR1 is SGHAT, CDR2 FQNNGV, per germline. The CDR3 extends over 15 amino acids. Losses at the gene ends were 5 bases for V and 6 bases for J; bases not matched to a gene: 9. The CDR3 coding sequence is TGTGCCAGCAGCACGGAACTAGCGGGAGCTCCCGAGCAGTACTTC. Its translation is CASSTELAGAPEQYF.

The V call is TRBV5-4, the J call TRBJ1-1; 7 bases fit TRBD1. The CDR3 sequence is 16 residues long. The trim removed 1 base at V and 0 bases at J, leaving 6 bases unmatched. The germline CDR1 and CDR2 sequences are SGHNT and YYREEE (reference sequence). This chain's CDR3 is CASSLNRGGLNTEAFF. DNA for the CDR3: TGTGCCAGCAGCTTGAACAGGGGCGGTTTGAACACTGAAGCTTTCTTT.

The J gene is TRBJ1-2, the V gene TRBV6-6, with a weak D call TRBD1 (6 bases). This CDR3 region has 14 residues. The germline V gene encodes CDR1 MNHNY and CDR2 SVGAGI (reference sequence). The V end was cut by 6 bases, the J end by 4 bases, with 15 bases between. This CDR3 is CASSRGQSLYGYTF. The CDR3 region has the DNA TGTGCCAGCAGCCGAGGACAGAGTCTCTATGGCTACACCTTC.

The chain combines TRBV19 with TRBJ1-2; D is possibly TRBD1 (5 bases). V lost 3 bases, J lost 4 bases, and 15 bases lay in between. Per germline, CDR1 LNHDA and CDR2 SQIVND (reference sequence). The CDR3 has 15 amino acids. The CDR3 coding sequence is TGTGCCAGTAGTATGGGAGGGACTGGGCCCTATGGCTACACCTTC. It encodes CASSMGGTGPYGYTF.

This chain connects TRBV11-3 to TRBJ2-2; 7 nucleotides line up with TRBD1. Per germline, CDR1 SGHNT and CDR2 YENEEA. Losses at the gene ends were 6 bases for V and 6 bases for J; bases not matched to a gene: 4. CDR3 length equals 13 residues. CDR3: CASRQGQSGELFF. The CDR3, as DNA: TGTGCCAGCAGACAGGGGCAGTCCGGGGAGCTGTTTTTT.

The rearrangement uses TRBV5-1 and TRBJ2-2; D possibly corresponds to TRBD1 (5 bases). Trimming stripped 4 bases from V and 3 bases from J, with 16 bases between. CDR3 size: 16 residues. From germline, CDR1 is SGHRS and CDR2 YFSETQ. The CDR3 loop reads CASSLIAGMDTGELFF. The CDR3 nucleotides are TGCGCCAGCAGCCTAATCGCAGGGATGGACACCGGGGAGCTGTTTTTT.

This clone was found once. The rearrangement uses TRBV25-1 and TRBJ1-2, with D hard to call. With 2 bases removed from V and 5 bases from J, the gap between germline ends came to 9 bases. Germline lookup yields CDR1 MGHDK and CDR2 SYGVNS. The CDR3 spans 13 residues. The CDR3 coding sequence is TGTGCCAGCAGTGAACGCCGGGGATATGGCTACACCTTC. Translating it yields CASSERRGYGYTF.

V gene TRBV30 combines with J gene TRBJ1-4; D not certain. The CDR3 is made up of 16 amino acids. Germline loops: CDR1 GTSNPN, CDR2 SVGIG (reference sequence). CDR3 bases: TGTGCTTCATCGGGCTGGACTTCAAGTGCTAATGAAAAACTGTTTTTT. It translates to CASSGWTSSANEKLFF.

In its sample, this clone was seen once. The chain is built from TRBV28 and TRBJ1-1; D not resolved. Between the trimmed V and J ends, which lost 3 bases and 1 base, there was a span of 12 bases. Germline V lookup: CDR1 MDHEN, CDR2 SYDVKM. The CDR3 runs 15 residues. For the CDR3, the DNA is TGTGCCAGCAGTTTTGGATCCGCGGGGAACACTGAAGCTTTCTTT. Translated: CASSFGSAGNTEAFF.